This TCR beta chain was recorded in a study of identical twins. Study-level results: Cord blood's abundant beta clonotypes had fewer insertions, unlike memory repertoires. Analyses based on zero insertions could be partly confounded by invariant MAIT and iNKT cells.

V shed 4 bases and J 4 bases; nucleotides not matched to a gene: 5. The CDR3 runs to 14 residues. Looked up from germline, CDR1 is SGHNT and CDR2 is YYREEE (reference sequence). TCRdb re-called the 5' RACE reads through MiXCR, storing one row per CDR3 protein. There are 690,000 or so distinct CDR3 sequences in the sample; 6.1% occur only once, and around 2% lies in the top ten. This clonotype was counted between two and nine times. The antigen remains unidentified. J is TRBJ1-1 and V is TRBV5-4; TRBD1 agrees at 9 bases. This receptor was taken from a man aged 18-30 years in good health. What was sequenced was naive T cells sorted from blood. CDR3 protein: CASSPGTGITEAFF. DNA for the CDR3: TGTGCCAGCAGCCCCGGGACAGGGATCACTGAAGCTTTCTTT.